This paragraph reports one T cell receptor (beta chain). Antigen unknown. The V end lost 8 bases, the J end lost 3 bases, and 10 bases lay between the germline ends. The CDR3 sequence is 12 residues long. CDR1 and CDR2 from the germline V gene are MNHNS and SASEGT. This sample is drawn from a study of identical twins. Unique molecular identifiers were present on cDNA, and template switching added a universal primer site. Via MiXCR, TCRdb re-called the 5' RACE reads, giving one row per CDR3 protein. This sample has about 530,000 distinct CDR3 sequences, with more than 20% found just once. Study-level findings and limits: Zero-insertion analyses could be partly confounded by invariant MAIT and iNKT cells. Models, which agreed with sharing between unrelated individuals, nonetheless underestimated the out-of-frame TCR alpha sharing seen in monozygotic twins.

These same records also appear under a second study, on yellow fever vaccine responses in identical twins. This second report adds: Twins reportedly showed a vaccine T cell response that seemed partly convergent and partly personalized.

Input material: CD4+ T cells sorted from blood. This sequence joins TRBV6-1 and TRBJ1-1, with D uncertain. This receptor was identified in a woman between 18 and 29 years old in good health. In DNA, the CDR3 is TGTGCCAGCGCCTTTTTGGACACTGAAGCTTTCTTT. Translated: CASAFLDTEAFF.